Listed below are T cell receptor beta chains from one sample, sequenced in a study of shared clonotypes between healthy human individuals. Repertoires were generated with immunoSEQ multiplex PCR, while TCRdb's copy carries only in-frame clones and drops some. The table records over 75,000 clones, 60% to 70% of them present only once. The specimen sequenced was memory CD8+ T cells sorted from blood. The receptor set was obtained from a man aged 30 to 39 in good health. The CDR3 runs from the conserved cysteine through the conserved F or W. The order of the fields is J gene, V gene, D gene, clone size, CDR3 DNA, CDR3 protein. A D gene is named only where the DNA matches it firmly. Clone size is shown for a subset of rows, as once, few, many or a class of expanded clone.

>TRBJ2-5|TRBV10-1|TRBD2|NA
TGCGCCAGCAGTGAACTAGCGGGGGAAGAGACCCAGTACTTC
CASSELAGEETQYF
>TRBJ2-5|TRBV4-2|TRBD1|NA
TGTGCCAGCAGCCCAGGAGGTCAGGGGGCGCAGGAGACCCAGTACTTC
CASSPGGQGAQETQYF
>TRBJ2-7|TRBV5-1|TRBD1|NA
TGCGCCAGCAGCTTGCCGGGACAGACTTACGAGCAGTACTTC
CASSLPGQTYEQYF
>TRBJ2-6|TRBV7-2|TRBD1|NA
TGTGCCAGCAGCCCCCCCGGACAGGGGCACTCTGGGGCCAACGTCCTGACTTTC
CASSPPGQGHSGANVLTF
>TRBJ2-7|TRBV30|TRBD1|many
TGTGCCTGGAGTAGGGACAGGGGTCCCTACGAGCAGTACTTC
CAWSRDRGPYEQYF
>TRBJ1-1|TRBV7-9|NA|NA
TGTGCCAGCAGCTTGAAGGGTAGGAGCACTGAAGCTTTCTTT
CASSLKGRSTEAFF
>TRBJ2-2|TRBV5-1|NA|NA
TGCGCCAGCCACCGTGAAGGAAAAGCGAACACCGGGGAGCTGTTTTTT
CASHREGKANTGELFF
>TRBJ2-2|TRBV11-2|NA|NA
TGTGCCAGCAGCCCCGCTTCGAGTGGCACCGGGGAGCTGTTTTTT
CASSPASSGTGELFF
>TRBJ2-7|TRBV30|NA|NA
TGTGCCTGGAGTATCGTGGGTGACTCCTACGAGCAGTACTTC
CAWSIVGDSYEQYF
>TRBJ2-7|TRBV13|NA|NA
TGTGCCAGCAGCTCCCTGAAGGGGGGGTCCTACGAGCAGTACTTC
CASSSLKGGSYEQYF
>TRBJ2-4|TRBV5-1|NA|NA
TGCGCCAGCAGCTTGGTTGGGGGACTGGTGGGCAAAAACATTCAGTACTTC
CASSLVGGLVGKNIQYF
>TRBJ1-1|TRBV6-5|NA|few
TGTGCCAGCATCCGGCAGGGAAACACTGAAGCTTTCTTT
CASIRQGNTEAFF
>TRBJ2-7|TRBV6-1|TRBD1|NA
TGTGCAGCCCGGACAGGGATCTACGAGCAGTACTTC
CAARTGIYEQYF
>TRBJ2-7|TRBV28|TRBD1|many
TGTGCCAGCGGGACAGACTCCTACGAGCAGTACTTC
CASGTDSYEQYF
>TRBJ1-1|TRBV6-1|NA|NA
TGTGCCAGCACCCACAAGCCCAACACTGAAGCTTTCTTT
CASTHKPNTEAFF
>TRBJ2-7|TRBV5-6|NA|NA
TGTGCCAGCAGTGCGGCCCCCACCTACGAGCAGTACTTC
CASSAAPTYEQYF
>TRBJ2-3|TRBV5-5|NA|NA
TGTGCCAGCAGCCGAGGTACAGGGTTAGGCACAGATACGCAGTATTTT
CASSRGTGLGTDTQYF
>TRBJ2-1|TRBV29-1|TRBD2|few
TGCAGCGCTACGGAACTAGCGAACTACAATGAGCAGTTCTTC
CSATELANYNEQFF